This T cell receptor (beta chain) emerged from a study of shared clonotypes between healthy human individuals. In the case of this clone: As yet, its antigen is unknown.

The repertoire was sequenced with immunoSEQ multiplex PCR; TCRdb's copy has only in-frame clones and lacks some. The sample has approximately 980,000 clones; 60% to 85% are singletons. Study results and caveats: Shared clonotypes: about 5.3% naive CD4, roughly 4% naive CD8, around 2.4% memory CD4, more than 0.3% memory CD8. An anticipated effect of sequencing depth on clonotype sharing among donors was recognized. Inspection by rarefaction showed sorted-subset sequencing to be incomplete despite large depth. In contrast to clonotypes shared by all four donors, non-shared clonotypes had lower generation probabilities.

Source material: memory CD4+ T cells sorted from blood. Subset given: CD45RA-negative fraction. This receptor was identified in a man aged 18 to 30 in good health.

CDR3 bases: TGTGCCAGCAGCCCACCGGGACAGGGGGCTAGTGGCTACACCTTC. It codes for CASSPPGQGASGYTF. This chain connects TRBV11-2 to TRBJ1-2, with 12 bases that match TRBD1. The CDR3 has 15 amino acids. V shed 5 bases, J shed 7 bases, and the junction held 8 bases outside the gene matches. The germline gives CDR1 SGHAT, CDR2 FQNNGV.